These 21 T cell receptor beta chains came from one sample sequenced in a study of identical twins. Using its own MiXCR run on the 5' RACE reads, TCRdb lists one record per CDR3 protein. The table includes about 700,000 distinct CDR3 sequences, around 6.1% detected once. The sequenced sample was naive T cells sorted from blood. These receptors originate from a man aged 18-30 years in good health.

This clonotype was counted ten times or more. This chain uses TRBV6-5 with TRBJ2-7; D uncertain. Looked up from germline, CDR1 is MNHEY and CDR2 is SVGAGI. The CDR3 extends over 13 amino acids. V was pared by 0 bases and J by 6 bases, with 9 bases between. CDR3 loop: CASSYSTGLEQYF. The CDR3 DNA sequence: TGTGCCAGCAGTTACTCGACCGGCCTCGAGCAGTACTTC.

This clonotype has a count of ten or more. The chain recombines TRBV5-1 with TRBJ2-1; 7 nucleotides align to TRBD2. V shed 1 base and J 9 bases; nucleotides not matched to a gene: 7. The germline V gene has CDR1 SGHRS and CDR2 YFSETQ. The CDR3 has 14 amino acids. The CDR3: CASSLLAGAGEQFF. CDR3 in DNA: TGCGCCAGCAGCTTGTTGGCGGGAGCGGGTGAGCAGTTCTTC.

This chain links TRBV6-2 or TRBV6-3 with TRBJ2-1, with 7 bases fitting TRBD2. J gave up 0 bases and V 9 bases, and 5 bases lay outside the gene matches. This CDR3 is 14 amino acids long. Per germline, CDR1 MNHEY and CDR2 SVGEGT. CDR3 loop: CASRDYSSYNEQFF. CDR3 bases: TGTGCCAGTAGGGACTATAGCTCCTACAATGAGCAGTTCTTC.

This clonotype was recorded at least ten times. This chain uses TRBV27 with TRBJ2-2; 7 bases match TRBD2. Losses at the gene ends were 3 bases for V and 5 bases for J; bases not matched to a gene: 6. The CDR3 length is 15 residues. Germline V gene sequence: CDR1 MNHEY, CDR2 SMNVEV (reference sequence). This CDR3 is CASSLTSFPTGELFF. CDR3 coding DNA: TGTGCCAGCAGTTTGACTAGCTTTCCGACCGGGGAGCTGTTTTTT.

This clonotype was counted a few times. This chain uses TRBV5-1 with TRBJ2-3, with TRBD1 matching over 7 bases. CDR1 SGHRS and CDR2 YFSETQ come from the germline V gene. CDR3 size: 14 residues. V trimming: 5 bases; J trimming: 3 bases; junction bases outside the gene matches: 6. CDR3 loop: CASSYRDRTDTQYF. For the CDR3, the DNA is TGCGCCAGCAGTTACCGGGACAGAACAGATACGCAGTATTTT.

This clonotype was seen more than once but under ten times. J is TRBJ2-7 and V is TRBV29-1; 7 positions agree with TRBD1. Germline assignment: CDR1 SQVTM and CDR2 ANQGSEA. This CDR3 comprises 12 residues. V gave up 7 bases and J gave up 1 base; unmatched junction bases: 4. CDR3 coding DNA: TGCAGCGCGGGACAGAGATCCTACGAGCAGTACTTC. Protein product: CSAGQRSYEQYF.

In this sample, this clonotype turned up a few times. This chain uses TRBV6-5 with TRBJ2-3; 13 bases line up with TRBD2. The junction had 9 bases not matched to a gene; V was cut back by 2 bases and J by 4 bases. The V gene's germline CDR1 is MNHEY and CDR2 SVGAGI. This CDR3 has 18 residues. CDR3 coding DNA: TGTGCCAGCAGTTACCTCGGACTAGCGGGAGCTTACTCAGATACGCAGTATTTT. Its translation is CASSYLGLAGAYSDTQYF.

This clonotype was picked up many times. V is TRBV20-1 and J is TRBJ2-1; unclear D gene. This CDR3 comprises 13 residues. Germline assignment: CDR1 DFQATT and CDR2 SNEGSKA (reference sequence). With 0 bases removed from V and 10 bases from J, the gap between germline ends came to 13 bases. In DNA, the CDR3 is TGCAGTGCTAGAGATCTCGCTCTTGGAGAGCAGTTCTTC. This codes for CSARDLALGEQFF.

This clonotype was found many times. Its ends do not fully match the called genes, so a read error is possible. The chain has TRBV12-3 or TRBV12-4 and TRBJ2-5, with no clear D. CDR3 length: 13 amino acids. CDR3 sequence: CASTPDGPSEEHF. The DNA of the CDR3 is TGTGCCAGCACCCCAGATGGCCCAAGTGAGGAGCACTTC.

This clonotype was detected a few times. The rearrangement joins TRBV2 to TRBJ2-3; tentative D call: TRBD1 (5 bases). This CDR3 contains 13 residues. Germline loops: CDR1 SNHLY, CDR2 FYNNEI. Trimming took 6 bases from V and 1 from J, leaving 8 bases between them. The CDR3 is CASRAGRTDTQYF. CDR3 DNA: TGTGCCAGCAGGGCAGGGCGCACAGATACGCAGTATTTT. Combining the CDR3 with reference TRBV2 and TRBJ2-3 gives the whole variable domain EPEVTQTPSHQVTQMGQEVILRCVPISNHLYFYWYRQILGQKVEFLVSFYNNEISEKSEIFDDQFSVERPDGSNFTLKIRSTKLEDSAMYFCASRAGRTDTQYFGPGTRLTVL.

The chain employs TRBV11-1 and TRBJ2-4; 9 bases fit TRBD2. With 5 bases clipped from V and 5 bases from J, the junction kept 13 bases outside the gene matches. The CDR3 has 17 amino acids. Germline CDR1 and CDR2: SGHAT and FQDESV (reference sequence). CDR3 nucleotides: TGTGCCAGCAGCGAAAATAGCGGGAGCCCCTGGGAAAACATTCAGTACTTC. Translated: CASSENSGSPWENIQYF. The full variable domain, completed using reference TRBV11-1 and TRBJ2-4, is EAEVAQSPRYKITEKSQAVAFWCDPISGHATLYWYRQILGQGPELLVQFQDESVVDDSQLPKDRFSAERLKGVDSTLKIQPAELGDSAMYLCASSENSGSPWENIQYFGAGTRLSVL.

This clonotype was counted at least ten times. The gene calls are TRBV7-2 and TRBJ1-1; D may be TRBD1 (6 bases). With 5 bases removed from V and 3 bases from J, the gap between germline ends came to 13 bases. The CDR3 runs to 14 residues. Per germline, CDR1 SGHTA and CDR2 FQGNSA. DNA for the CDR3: TGTGCCAGCAGCCGGGGGGGCGGGGACACTGAAGCTTTCTTT. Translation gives CASSRGGGDTEAFF. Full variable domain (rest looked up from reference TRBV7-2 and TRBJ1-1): GAGVSQSPSNKVTEKGKDVELRCDPISGHTALYWYRQSLGQGLEFLIYFQGNSAPDKSGLPSDRFSAERTGGSVSTLTIQRTQQEDSAVYLCASSRGGGDTEAFFGQGTRLTVV.

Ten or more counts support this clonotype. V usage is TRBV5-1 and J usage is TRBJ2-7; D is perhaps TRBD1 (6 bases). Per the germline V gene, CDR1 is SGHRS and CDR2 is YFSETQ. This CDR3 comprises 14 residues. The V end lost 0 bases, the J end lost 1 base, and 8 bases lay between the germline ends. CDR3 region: CASSLATGSYEQYV. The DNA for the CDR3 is TGCGCCAGCAGCTTGGCCACAGGGTCCTACGAGCAGTACGTC.

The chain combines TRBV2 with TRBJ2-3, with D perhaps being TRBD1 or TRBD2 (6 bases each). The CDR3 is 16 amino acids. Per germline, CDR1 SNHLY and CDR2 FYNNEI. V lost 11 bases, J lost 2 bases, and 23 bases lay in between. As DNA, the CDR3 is TGTGCCCGGCGGTTCCCCGGGGGCTATCTCACAGATACGCAGTATTTT. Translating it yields CARRFPGGYLTDTQYF. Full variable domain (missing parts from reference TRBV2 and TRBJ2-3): EPEVTQTPSHQVTQMGQEVILRCVPISNHLYFYWYRQILGQKVEFLVSFYNNEISEKSEIFDDQFSVERPDGSNFTLKIRSTKLEDSAMYFCARRFPGGYLTDTQYFGPGTRLTVL.

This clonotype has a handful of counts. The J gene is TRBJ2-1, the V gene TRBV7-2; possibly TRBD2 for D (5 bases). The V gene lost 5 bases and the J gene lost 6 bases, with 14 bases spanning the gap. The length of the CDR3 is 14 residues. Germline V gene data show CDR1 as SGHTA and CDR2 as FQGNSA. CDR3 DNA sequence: TGTGCCAGCAGCCGAAACCGGGCGGGCAATGAGCAGTTCTTC. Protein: CASSRNRAGNEQFF.

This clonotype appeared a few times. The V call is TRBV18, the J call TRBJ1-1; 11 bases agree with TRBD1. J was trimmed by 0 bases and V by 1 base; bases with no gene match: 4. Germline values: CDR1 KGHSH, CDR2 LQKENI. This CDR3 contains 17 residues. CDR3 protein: CASSPLGTGGLNTEAFF. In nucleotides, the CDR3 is TGTGCCAGCTCACCACTCGGGACAGGGGGTCTGAACACTGAAGCTTTCTTT.

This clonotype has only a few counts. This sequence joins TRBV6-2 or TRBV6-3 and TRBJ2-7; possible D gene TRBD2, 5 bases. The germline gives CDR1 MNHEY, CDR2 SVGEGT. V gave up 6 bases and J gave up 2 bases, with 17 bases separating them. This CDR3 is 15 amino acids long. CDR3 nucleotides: TGTGCCAGCAGGCTCCGGGGATCTCCCCCCTACGAGCAGTACTTC. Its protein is CASRLRGSPPYEQYF.

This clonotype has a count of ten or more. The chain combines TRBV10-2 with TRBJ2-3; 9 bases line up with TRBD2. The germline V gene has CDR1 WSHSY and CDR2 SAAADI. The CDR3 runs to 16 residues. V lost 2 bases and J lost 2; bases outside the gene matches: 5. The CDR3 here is CASSEIEREDTDTQYF. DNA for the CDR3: TGCGCCAGCAGTGAGATCGAGCGGGAGGACACAGATACGCAGTATTTT.

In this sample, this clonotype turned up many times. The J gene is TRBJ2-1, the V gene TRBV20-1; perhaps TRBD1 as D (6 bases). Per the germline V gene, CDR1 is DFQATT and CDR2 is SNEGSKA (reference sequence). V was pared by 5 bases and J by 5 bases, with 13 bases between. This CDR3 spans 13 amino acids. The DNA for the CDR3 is TGCAGTGCTTACCGGACAGTAAACAATGAGCAGTTCTTC. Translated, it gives CSAYRTVNNEQFF.

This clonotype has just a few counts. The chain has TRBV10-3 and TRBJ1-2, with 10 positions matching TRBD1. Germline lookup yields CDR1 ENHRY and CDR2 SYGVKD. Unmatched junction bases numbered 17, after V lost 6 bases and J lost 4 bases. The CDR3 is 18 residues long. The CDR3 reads CAIRNWTGGSMRGYGYTF. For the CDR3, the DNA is TGTGCCATCAGGAACTGGACAGGGGGGTCGATGAGGGGCTATGGCTACACCTTC.

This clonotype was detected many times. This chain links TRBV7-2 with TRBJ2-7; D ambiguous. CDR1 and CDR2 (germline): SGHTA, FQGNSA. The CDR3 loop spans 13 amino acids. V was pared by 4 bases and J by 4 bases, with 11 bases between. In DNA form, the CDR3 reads TGTGCCAGCAGCTCGGCCGAAAAGTACGAGCAGTACTTC. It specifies CASSSAEKYEQYF.